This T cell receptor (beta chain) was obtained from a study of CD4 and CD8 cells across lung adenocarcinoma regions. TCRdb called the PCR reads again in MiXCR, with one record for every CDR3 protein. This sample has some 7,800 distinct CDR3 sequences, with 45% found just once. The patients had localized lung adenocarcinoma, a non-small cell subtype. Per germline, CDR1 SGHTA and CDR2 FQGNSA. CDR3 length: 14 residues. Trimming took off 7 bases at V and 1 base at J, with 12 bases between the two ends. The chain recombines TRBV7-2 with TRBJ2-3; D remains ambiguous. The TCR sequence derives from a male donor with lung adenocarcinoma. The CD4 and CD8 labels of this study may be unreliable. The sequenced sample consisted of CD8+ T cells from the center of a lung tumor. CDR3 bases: TGTGCCAGCACGTCCTATCTGGGCACAGATACGCAGTATTTT. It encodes CASTSYLGTDTQYF.